These 10 T cell receptor beta chains originate from one sample sequenced in a study of OX40 agonist ivuxolimab in advanced cancers. Assay used: immunoSEQ multiplex PCR; TCRdb lists only in-frame clones, some missing. The data show about 40,000 clones, around 89% seen once. The starting material was CD4+ or CD8+ T cells sorted from blood, obtained in a trial of the OX40 agonist ivuxolimab. These receptors all stem from an adult with an advanced solid tumor such as melanoma, head and neck, liver or kidney cancer.

The chain recombines TRBV4-1 with TRBJ1-3; D uncertain. The CDR3 length is 17 residues. The germline V and J ends were trimmed by 4 bases and 4 bases, with 20 bases remaining between them. CDR1 is MGHRA and CDR2 is YSYEKL in the germline V gene. Here the CDR3 DNA reads TGCGCCAGCAGCCGGGGAGGGTCGGTGCTTGTCGGAAACACCATATATTTT. The encoded protein is CASSRGGSVLVGNTIYF.

The chain has TRBV5-4 and TRBJ2-7, with 9 bases matching TRBD1. CDR1 is SGHNT and CDR2 is YYREEE in the germline V gene (reference sequence). V lost 0 bases to trimming and J lost 9 bases; unmatched junction nucleotides: 7. The CDR3 loop spans 14 amino acids. The CDR3, as DNA: TGTGCCAGCAGCTTGGACCCCGGGACAGGGTTGCAGTACTTC. Translating gives CASSLDPGTGLQYF.

The chain couples TRBV6-5 to TRBJ1-3, with unresolved D. Germline values: CDR1 MNHEY, CDR2 SVGAGI. Trimming removed 7 bases from V and 2 bases from J, with 12 bases in between. The CDR3 spans 14 residues. The CDR3 DNA sequence: TGTGCCAGCACCCCGGGCCTCCCTGGAAACACCATATATTTT. Translated, it gives CASTPGLPGNTIYF.

The rearrangement joins TRBV5-1 to TRBJ2-6; no reliable D call. V was pared by 0 bases and J by 4 bases, with 5 bases between. The CDR3 is 14 residues long. Germline V gene lookup returns CDR1 SGHRS and CDR2 YFSETQ. This CDR3 reads CASSLGPGANVLTF. As DNA, the CDR3 is TGCGCCAGCAGCTTGGGTCCGGGGGCCAACGTCCTGACTTTC.

The V and J genes are TRBV4-3 and TRBJ2-7; 10 bases agree with TRBD2. This CDR3 region has 15 residues. The V gene end was trimmed by 0 bases and the J gene end by 5 bases; junction bases not matched to a gene: 4. CDR1 LGHNA and CDR2 YSLEER come from the germline V gene. CDR3 bases: TGCGCCAGCAGCCAAGAAGGACTAGCGGCCCACGAGCAGTACTTC. It encodes CASSQEGLAAHEQYF.

This sequence joins TRBV15 and TRBJ1-1; D gene unclear. V was clipped by 0 bases and J by 0 bases, with 8 bases between them. This CDR3 has 15 residues. Germline CDR1 is LNHNV and CDR2 is YYDKDF (reference sequence). The CDR3, as DNA: TGTGCCACCAGCAGAGATCGGAACGTGAACACTGAAGCTTTCTTT. It yields the protein CATSRDRNVNTEAFF.

The rearrangement uses TRBV19 and TRBJ2-7; TRBD1 matches 8 bases. CDR1 is LNHDA, CDR2 SQIVND, per germline (reference sequence). The CDR3 consists of 15 residues. Germline trimming cut 4 bases from V and 0 bases from J; bases unmatched to any gene: 5. CDR3 nucleotides: TGTGCCAGTAGTAACCCTACAGGGGGCTCCTACGAGCAGTACTTC. Protein product: CASSNPTGGSYEQYF. The whole variable domain, filled in from reference TRBV19 and TRBJ2-7, reads DGGITQSPKYLFRKEGQNVTLSCEQNLNHDAMYWYRQDPGQGLRLIYYSQIVNDFQKGDIAEGYSVSREKKESFPLTVTSAQKNPTAFYLCASSNPTGGSYEQYFGPGTRLTVT.

The CDR3 DNA reads TGTGCCAGCAGCCAACCGACAGGGAGCTCCTACGAGCAGTACTTC. Translation gives CASSQPTGSSYEQYF. The gene calls are TRBV7-2 and TRBJ2-5, with 7 positions matching TRBD1. The J call is in doubt because the DNA end fits TRBJ2-7 better. The germline V gene has CDR1 SGHTA and CDR2 FQGNSA. The CDR3 loop spans 15 amino acids.

The V gene is TRBV6-1, the J gene TRBJ1-5; 7 bases agree with TRBD1. V gave up 4 bases and J gave up 5 bases; unmatched junction bases: 5. Germline V CDR1 and CDR2: MNHNS, SASEGT. The CDR3 consists of 14 residues. The CDR3 reads CASSAGTAYQPQHF. CDR3 sequence (DNA): TGTGCCAGCAGTGCTGGGACAGCATATCAGCCCCAGCATTTT.

This clone was seen more than once but under ten times. V gene TRBV6-4 combines with J gene TRBJ2-7; the D gene is possibly TRBD2 (5 bases). Per germline, CDR1 MRHNA and CDR2 SNTAGT. The CDR3 totals 13 residues. The germline V and J ends were trimmed by 7 bases and 5 bases, with 15 bases remaining between them. The CDR3 region has the DNA TGTGCCAGCACTCAAGGAGGTAGAGACGAGCAGTACTTC. Translated, it gives CASTQGGRDEQYF.